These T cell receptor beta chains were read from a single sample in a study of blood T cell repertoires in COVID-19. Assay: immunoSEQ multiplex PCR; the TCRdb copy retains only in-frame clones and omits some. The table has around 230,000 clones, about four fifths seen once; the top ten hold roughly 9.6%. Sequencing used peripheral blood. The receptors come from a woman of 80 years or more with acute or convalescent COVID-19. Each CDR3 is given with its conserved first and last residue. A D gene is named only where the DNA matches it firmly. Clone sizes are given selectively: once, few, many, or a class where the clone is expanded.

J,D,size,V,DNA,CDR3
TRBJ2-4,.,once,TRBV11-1,TGTGCCAGCAGCTTAGGGGGGACTCTAGCCAAAAACATTCAGTACTTC,CASSLGGTLAKNIQYF
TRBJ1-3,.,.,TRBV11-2,TGTGCCAGCAGCCCCGGACAGAAAAGCTCTGGAAACACCATATATTTT,CASSPGQKSSGNTIYF
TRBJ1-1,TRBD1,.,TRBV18,TGTGCCAGCGCAGACAGGGTGGAGAACACTGAAGCTTTCTTT,CASADRVENTEAFF
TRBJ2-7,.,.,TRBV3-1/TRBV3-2,TGTGCCAGCAGCAGGAGCAAACAGGGTGGGAGCTCCTACGAGCAGTACTTC,CASSRSKQGGSSYEQYF
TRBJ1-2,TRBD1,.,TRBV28,TGTGCCAGCTCCTCGGGACAGGGGTGGCGTGGCTACACCTTC,CASSSGQGWRGYTF
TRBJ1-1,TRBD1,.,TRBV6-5,TGTGCCAGCAGTCCGAGGACAGGGATGAACACTGAAGCTTTCTTT,CASSPRTGMNTEAFF
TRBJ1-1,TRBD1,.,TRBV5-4,TGTGCCAGCAGCTTGAAGCGCCCAGGGGGTCGGGAAGCTTTCTTT,CASSLKRPGGREAFF
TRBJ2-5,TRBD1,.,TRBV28,TGTGCCAGCAGTTTAATAGGGACAGGCCAAGAGACCCAGTACTTC,CASSLIGTGQETQYF
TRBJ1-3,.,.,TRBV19,TGTGCCAGTAGTCGGGGCGGGGTCTCTGGAAACACCATATATTTT,CASSRGGVSGNTIYF
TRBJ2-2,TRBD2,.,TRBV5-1,TGCGCCAGCAGCCCCTTCATAGCGGGGGCAAACACCGGGGAGCTGTTTTTT,CASSPFIAGANTGELFF
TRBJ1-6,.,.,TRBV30,TGTGCCTGGAGGGCGGGACCACGATCACCCCTCCACTTT,CAWRAGPRSPLHF
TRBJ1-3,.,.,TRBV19,TGTGCCAGTCAAGAAATCGGAGGAAAATCTGGAAACACCATATATTTT,CASQEIGGKSGNTIYF
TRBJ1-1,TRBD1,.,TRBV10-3,TGTGCCACCAAGACAGGGGCGTTAATGAACACTGAAGCTTTCTTT,CATKTGALMNTEAFF
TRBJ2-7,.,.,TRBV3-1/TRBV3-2,TGTGCCAGCAGCCCATCCTACGAGCAGTACTTC,CASSPSYEQYF
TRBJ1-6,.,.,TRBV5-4,TGTGCCAGCAGCCCCGATGCAGGGGAGAATTCACCCCTCCACTTT,CASSPDAGENSPLHF
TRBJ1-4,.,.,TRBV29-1,TGCAGCGCCAAACAGGGAGGGAATGAAAAACTGTTTTTT,CSAKQGGNEKLFF
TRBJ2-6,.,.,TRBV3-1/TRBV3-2,TGTGCCAGCAGCCAACAAGCCAACGTCCTGACTTTC,CASSQQANVLTF
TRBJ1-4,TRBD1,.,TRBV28,TGTGCCAGCAGCGCACCGGGACAGCATAATGAAAAACTGTTTTTT,CASSAPGQHNEKLFF
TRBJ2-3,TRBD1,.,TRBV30,TGTGCCTGGAGTGTACTTGGCCAGGGGGACACAGATACGCAGTATTTT,CAWSVLGQGDTDTQYF
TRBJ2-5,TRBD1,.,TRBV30,TGTGCCTTCGGGACAGACAAAGAGACCCAGTACTTC,CAFGTDKETQYF
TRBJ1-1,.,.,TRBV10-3,TGTGCCATGCAAACAGACAGCAATGAAGCTTTCTTT,CAMQTDSNEAFF
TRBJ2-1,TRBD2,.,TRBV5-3,TGTGCCAGAAGCCCCCGGACTAGCGGGGGGGCCGCAGACAATGAGCAGTTCTTC,CARSPRTSGGAADNEQFF
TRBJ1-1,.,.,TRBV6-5,TGTGCCAGCAGTTACTCACAGAGGAACACTGAAGCTTTCTTT,CASSYSQRNTEAFF
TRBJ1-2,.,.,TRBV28,TGTGCCAGCAGCCCCTTCCTCGACAGCTGGGGCTACACCTTC,CASSPFLDSWGYTF
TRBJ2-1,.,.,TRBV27,TGTGCCAGCAGTTTGCGGGGGCAAGGATACAATGAGCAGTTCTTC,CASSLRGQGYNEQFF
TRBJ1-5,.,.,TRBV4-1,TGCGCCAGCAGCCAAGGGGGCGACAGGTTGGGTCAGCCCCAGCATTTT,CASSQGGDRLGQPQHF
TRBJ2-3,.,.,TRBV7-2,TGTGCCAGCAGCTCCGGGAACGGGATTTTCACAGATACGCAGTATTTT,CASSSGNGIFTDTQYF
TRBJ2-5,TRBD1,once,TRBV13,TGTGCCAGCAGCTCCGGACAGGAGCGAGGTCAAGAGACCCAGTACTTC,CASSSGQERGQETQYF
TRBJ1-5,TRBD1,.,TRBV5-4,TGTGCCAGCAGCTTAGACAGGGATGGGGCCCAGCATTTT,CASSLDRDGAQHF
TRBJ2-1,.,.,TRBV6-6,TGTGCCAGTCACAGGAGCTACAATGAGCAGTTCTTC,CASHRSYNEQFF
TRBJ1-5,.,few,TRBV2,TGTGCCAGCAGTCCCCGGGGAGACCGATCGGAGCCCCAGCATTTT,CASSPRGDRSEPQHF
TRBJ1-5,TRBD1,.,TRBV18,TGTGCCAGCTCAGCCCAGGGGGATCAGCCCCAGCATTTT,CASSAQGDQPQHF
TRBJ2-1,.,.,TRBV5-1,TGCGCCAGCAGCTTGGGACAGGCGCGTTACAATGAGCAGTTCTTC,CASSLGQARYNEQFF
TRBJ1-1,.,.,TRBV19,TGTGCCAGTAGTTCACAGGGTGGGCTCACTGAAGCTTTCTTT,CASSSQGGLTEAFF
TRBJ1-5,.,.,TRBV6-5,TGTGCCAGCAACCACCGTCGGGGATGGGAACAGCCCCAGCATTTT,CASNHRRGWEQPQHF
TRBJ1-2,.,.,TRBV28,TGTGCCAGCAGCCAGGACAGTTTCTCTGGCTACACCTTC,CASSQDSFSGYTF
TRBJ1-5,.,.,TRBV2,TGTGCCAGCCGTTCTGCAGGTCAGCCCCAGCATTTT,CASRSAGQPQHF
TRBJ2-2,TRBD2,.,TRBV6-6,TGTGCCAGCAGCCCCCTAGCGGGGGGTACCGGGGAGCTGTTTTTT,CASSPLAGGTGELFF
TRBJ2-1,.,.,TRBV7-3,TGTGCCAGCAGCCCCCACAGCTCCTACAATGAGCAGTTCTTC,CASSPHSSYNEQFF
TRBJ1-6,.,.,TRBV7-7,TGTGCTAGCAGCTTAAAGGGGAATTCACCCCTCCACTTT,CASSLKGNSPLHF
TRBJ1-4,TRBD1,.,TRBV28,TGTGCCAGCAGGGGGGAAACAGGGGTGGCTAATGAAAAACTGTTTTTT,CASRGETGVANEKLFF
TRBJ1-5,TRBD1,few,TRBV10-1,TGCGCCAGCAGTGACGGACAGGGCCTAAAGTATAGCAATCAGCCCCAGCATTTT,CASSDGQGLKYSNQPQHF
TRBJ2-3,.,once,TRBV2,TGTGCCAGTTCCGGGGGGCCCGCCACAGATACGCAGTATTTT,CASSGGPATDTQYF
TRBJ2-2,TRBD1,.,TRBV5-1,TGCGCCAGCAGCCGGGACAGCACCGGGGAGCTGTTTTTT,CASSRDSTGELFF
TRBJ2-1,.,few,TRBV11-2,TGTGCCAGCAGCTTAGGTCTTAGAGGGAATGAGCAGTTCTTC,CASSLGLRGNEQFF
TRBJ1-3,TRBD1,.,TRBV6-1,TGTGCCAGCAAACTACAGGGGGCGGGCGGAAACACCATATATTTT,CASKLQGAGGNTIYF
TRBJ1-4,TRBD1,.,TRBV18,TGTGCCAGCTCACCGCAGGGACAGGGGGCCTCTAATGAAAAACTGTTTTTT,CASSPQGQGASNEKLFF
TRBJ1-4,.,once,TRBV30,TGTGCCTGGAGTGTTAGATCCCCCGCGGAAAAACTGTTTTTT,CAWSVRSPAEKLFF
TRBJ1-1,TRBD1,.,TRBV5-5,TGTGCCAGCAGCCTCCGGGGAGGGACAGGGAGTACTGAAGCTTTCTTT,CASSLRGGTGSTEAFF
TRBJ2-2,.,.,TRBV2,TGTGCCAGCAGCCTCAGGAACACCGGGGAGCTGTTTTTT,CASSLRNTGELFF
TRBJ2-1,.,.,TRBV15,TGTGCCACCAGCAGGAAACTGCTACGACAGGCATCCTACAATGAGCAGTTCTTC,CATSRKLLRQASYNEQFF
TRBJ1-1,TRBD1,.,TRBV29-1,TGCAGCTTAAGACAGGGGGGAAACACTGAAGCTTTCTTT,CSLRQGGNTEAFF
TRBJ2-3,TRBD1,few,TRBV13,TGTGCCAGCAGCACCCGGACAGGGTGGGCAGATACGCAGTATTTT,CASSTRTGWADTQYF
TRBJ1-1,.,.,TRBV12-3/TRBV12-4,TGTGCCAGCAGTCTGACAGGGAACACTGAAGCTTTCTTT,CASSLTGNTEAFF
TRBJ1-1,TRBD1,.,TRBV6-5,TGTGCCAGCAGTTACTCGACAGGGGTGAACACTGAAGCTTTCTTT,CASSYSTGVNTEAFF